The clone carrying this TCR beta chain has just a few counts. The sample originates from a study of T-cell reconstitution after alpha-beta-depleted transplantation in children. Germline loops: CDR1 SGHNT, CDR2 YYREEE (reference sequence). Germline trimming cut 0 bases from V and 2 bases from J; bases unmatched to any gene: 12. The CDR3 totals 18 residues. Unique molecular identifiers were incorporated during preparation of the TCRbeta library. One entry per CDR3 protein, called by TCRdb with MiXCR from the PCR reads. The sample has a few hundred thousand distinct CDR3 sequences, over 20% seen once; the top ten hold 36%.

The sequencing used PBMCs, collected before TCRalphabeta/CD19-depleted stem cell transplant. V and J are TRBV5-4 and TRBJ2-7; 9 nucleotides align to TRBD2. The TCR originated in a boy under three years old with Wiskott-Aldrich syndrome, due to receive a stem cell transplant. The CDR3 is CASSLAGAGGFITYEQYF. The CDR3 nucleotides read TGTGCCAGCAGCTTGGCAGGAGCGGGAGGATTCATCACCTACGAGCAGTACTTC.